The clone carrying this TCR beta chain came up a few times. This sample stems from a study of blood T cell repertoires in COVID-19. On the study more broadly: Samples of COVID-19 (acute and convalescent) were obtained from the United States, Italy and Spain.

The method was immunoSEQ multiplex PCR; TCRdb's version includes in-frame clones alone and lacks a portion of them. In the table there are roughly 300,000 clones, about 85% of which are singletons. CDR1 SGHNT and CDR2 YYREEE come from the germline V gene (reference sequence). The length of the CDR3 is 15 residues. V was trimmed by 2 bases and J by 4 bases, leaving 12 bases between them. This clonotype originated in a human donor in a cohort sampled during active COVID-19. This rearrangement joins TRBV5-4 to TRBJ2-2; TRBD1 is a possible D gene (6 bases). The material sequenced was peripheral blood. In DNA form, the CDR3 reads TGTGCCAGCAGCTTAGTGGGGGCGGTCACCGGGGAGCTGTTTTTT. It yields the protein CASSLVGAVTGELFF. Variable domain in full (rest from reference TRBV5-4 and TRBJ2-2): ETGVTQSPTHLIKTRGQQVTLRCSSQSGHNTVSWYQQALGQGPQFIFQYYREEENGRGNFPPRFSGLQFPNYSSELNVNALELDDSALYLCASSLVGAVTGELFFGEGSRLTVL.